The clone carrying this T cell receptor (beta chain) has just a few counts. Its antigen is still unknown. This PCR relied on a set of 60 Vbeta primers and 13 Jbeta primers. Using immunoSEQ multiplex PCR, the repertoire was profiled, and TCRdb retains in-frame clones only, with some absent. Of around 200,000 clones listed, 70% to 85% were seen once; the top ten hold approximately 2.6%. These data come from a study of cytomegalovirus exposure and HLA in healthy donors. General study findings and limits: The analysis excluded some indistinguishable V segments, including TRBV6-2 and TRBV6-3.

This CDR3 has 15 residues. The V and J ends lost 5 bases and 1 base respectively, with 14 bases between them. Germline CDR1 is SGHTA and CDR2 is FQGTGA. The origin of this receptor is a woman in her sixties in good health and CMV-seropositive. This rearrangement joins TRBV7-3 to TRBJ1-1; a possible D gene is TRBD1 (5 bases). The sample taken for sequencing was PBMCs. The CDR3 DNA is TGTGCCAGCAGCGATTTGGGAACAGGGAACACTGAAGCTTTCTTT. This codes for CASSDLGTGNTEAFF.